The 20 T cell receptor beta chains listed next were all sequenced from one sample in a study of blood T cell repertoires in COVID-19. The repertoire was sequenced with immunoSEQ multiplex PCR; TCRdb's copy has only in-frame clones and lacks some. The sample contains some 400,000 clones, over 75% of which appear only once. Sequencing was done on a sample of peripheral blood. The receptors originated from a woman in her fifties or sixties with COVID-19, enrolled during active disease.

This chain links TRBV7-2 with TRBJ1-1, with D possibly matching TRBD1 (6 bases). The germline V gene has CDR1 SGHTA and CDR2 FQGNSA. CDR3 size: 14 residues. Trimming stripped 5 bases from V and 4 bases from J, with 14 bases between. Written as DNA, the CDR3 is TGTGCCAGCAGCGAAGACAGGTGGTCCACTGAAGCTTTCTTT. Encoded protein: CASSEDRWSTEAFF.

V is TRBV10-3 and J is TRBJ1-5; 10 nucleotides align to TRBD1. Germline V gene data show CDR1 as ENHRY and CDR2 as SYGVKD. V gave up 9 bases and J gave up 7 bases; unmatched junction bases: 6. The CDR3 length is 13 residues. The CDR3 sequence is CAIGTGVRQPQHF. As DNA, the CDR3 is TGTGCCATTGGGACAGGGGTAAGACAGCCCCAGCATTTT.

The CDR3 here is CASSQANRGLAAFF. CDR3 coding DNA: TGTGCCAGCAGCCAAGCCAACAGGGGGCTAGCAGCTTTCTTT. The chain couples TRBV14 to TRBJ1-1; the match to TRBD1 covers 9 bases. Germline trimming cut 1 base from V and 10 bases from J; bases unmatched to any gene: 7. The CDR3 has 14 residues. CDR1 and CDR2 (germline): SGHDN, FVKESK. Full variable domain (rest looked up from reference TRBV14 and TRBJ1-1): EAGVTQFPSHSVIEKGQTVTLRCDPISGHDNLYWYRRVMGKEIKFLLHFVKESKQDESGMPNNRFLAERTGGTYSTLKVQPAELEDSGVYFCASSQANRGLAAFFGQGTRLTVV.

CDR3 region: CASVGAGYGYTF. The CDR3 DNA follows: TGTGCCAGCGTGGGGGCAGGCTATGGCTACACCTTC. This chain connects TRBV2 to TRBJ1-2; D might be TRBD1 (6 bases). V lost 8 bases to trimming and J lost 4 bases, with 11 bases between them. This CDR3 has 12 amino acids. CDR1 is SNHLY and CDR2 is FYNNEI in the germline V gene.

This sequence joins TRBV5-6 and TRBJ1-2; D is possibly TRBD1 (5 bases). The V gene's germline CDR1 is SGHDT and CDR2 YYEEEE. V lost 0 bases, J lost 8 bases, and 14 bases lay in between. The CDR3 covers 14 residues. CDR3 sequence: CASSLEGTRGGYTF. CDR3 nucleotides: TGTGCCAGCAGCTTGGAAGGGACTAGAGGAGGCTACACCTTC.

DNA for the CDR3: TGTGCCACCAATCGCGGGGGATACACAGATACGCAGTATTTT. This gives the protein CATNRGGYTDTQYF. V and J are TRBV15 and TRBJ2-3; 7 bases map to TRBD2. Trimming cost V 7 bases and J 2 bases; bases outside gene matches: 6. The CDR3 contains 14 residues. Germline V gene lookup returns CDR1 LNHNV and CDR2 YYDKDF (reference sequence).

The chain couples TRBV3-1 (or the pseudogene TRBV3-2) to TRBJ2-7, with D perhaps matching TRBD2 (5 bases). Germline assignment: CDR1 LGHDT and CDR2 YNNKEL (reference sequence). The CDR3 covers 15 residues. Trimming stripped 1 base from V and 0 bases from J, with 10 bases between. The CDR3 bases are TGTGCCAGCAGCCAAGGCGGGCCTATCTCCTACGAGCAGTACTTC. The encoded protein is CASSQGGPISYEQYF.

The J gene is TRBJ1-6, the V gene TRBV4-1; the D is unclear. Germline-derived CDR1 and CDR2 are MGHRA and YSYEKL. The CDR3 consists of 17 residues. The ends were cut back, 0 bases at V and 0 bases at J, with 9 bases in the middle. In DNA, the CDR3 is TGCGCCAGCAGCCAAGAGGGTAGGAGCTCCTATAATTCACCCCTCCACTTT. Its protein is CASSQEGRSSYNSPLHF.

J is TRBJ1-1 and V is TRBV20-1; TRBD1 might be the D (6 bases). Deletions cut 7 bases from V and 3 bases from J, with 9 bases between. The CDR3 is 11 amino acids. CDR1 and CDR2 (germline): DFQATT, SNEGSKA (reference sequence). The CDR3 DNA reads as TGCAGTGGGGGGCTCTACACTGAAGCTTTCTTT. It is translated as CSGGLYTEAFF.

This clone was seen a few times. One junction end does not reproduce the germline sequence, and a read error may be involved. CDR3 region: CARSPLQGGKSFPF. Written as DNA, the CDR3 is TGTGCCAGGAGCCCGCTGCAGGGAGGAAAATCCTTCCCCTTC. The chain couples TRBV7-9 to TRBJ1-2, with D perhaps matching TRBD1 (5 bases). CDR1 and CDR2 from the germline V gene are SEHNR and FQNEAQ (reference sequence). This CDR3 is built from 14 residues.

V is TRBV4-2 and J is TRBJ2-7; 8 nucleotides agree with TRBD2. V shed 4 bases and J 5 bases; nucleotides not matched to a gene: 7. CDR1 LGHNA and CDR2 YNFKEQ come from the germline V gene. The CDR3 covers 14 residues. The CDR3 coding sequence is TGTGCCAGCAGCCCGGGGGGGCCCGAAGACGAGCAGTACTTC. Its protein is CASSPGGPEDEQYF.

A note on this clone: The same CDR3 also results from other DNA sequences found in this sample. V is TRBV6-1 and J is TRBJ2-7; D call uncertain. Trimming cost V 3 bases and J 4 bases, with 7 bases left between them. The CDR3 contains 12 residues. CDR1 is MNHNS and CDR2 is SASEGT in the germline V gene. The CDR3 loop reads CASSETRYEQYF. DNA for the CDR3: TGTGCCAGCAGTGAGACAAGATACGAGCAGTACTTC.

This clone was counted once. This chain uses TRBV6-6 with TRBJ1-1, with no clear D. Trimming took 0 bases from V and 1 from J, leaving 9 bases between them. Germline CDR1 is MNHNY and CDR2 is SVGAGI (reference sequence). The CDR3 has 15 residues. The CDR3 here is CASSYSSGKNTEAFF. The CDR3 nucleotides read TGTGCCAGCAGTTACTCGAGCGGGAAGAACACTGAAGCTTTCTTT.

The gene calls are TRBV18 and TRBJ2-5; tentative D call: TRBD1 (6 bases). The CDR3 is 14 amino acids. Trimming shortened V by 9 bases and J by 2 bases, and 16 bases separated the two germline ends. From germline, CDR1 is KGHSH and CDR2 LQKENI. The CDR3 loop reads CASARGHLQETQYF. Written as DNA, the CDR3 is TGTGCCAGTGCCCGGGGACACTTACAAGAGACCCAGTACTTC.

The rearrangement uses TRBV6-6 and TRBJ2-7; TRBD2 matches at 8 bases. CDR1 is MNHNY, CDR2 SVGAGI, per germline (reference sequence). The CDR3 has 13 residues. V trimming: 7 bases; J trimming: 7 bases; junction bases outside the gene matches: 9. Here the CDR3 reads CASTFVERGEQYF. The CDR3 DNA reads TGTGCCAGCACCTTTGTAGAGCGGGGGGAGCAGTACTTC.

The chain couples TRBV18 to TRBJ1-5; D might be TRBD1 (6 bases). Germline V CDR1 and CDR2: KGHSH, LQKENI. V was cut by 3 bases and J by 5 bases, with 8 bases left in between. CDR3 length equals 13 residues. CDR3 region: CASSPDRHQPQHF. CDR3 in DNA: TGTGCCAGCTCACCGGACAGACATCAGCCCCAGCATTTT.

This chain links TRBV18 with TRBJ1-1, with 9 bases that match TRBD1. V shed 5 bases and J 1 base; nucleotides not matched to a gene: 2. The germline V gene encodes CDR1 KGHSH and CDR2 LQKENI. The CDR3 extends over 14 amino acids. The CDR3 here is CASSKGQGNTEAFF. Here the CDR3 DNA reads TGTGCCAGCTCAAAGGGACAGGGGAACACTGAAGCTTTCTTT.

This chain joins TRBV6-4 and TRBJ2-7, with D perhaps TRBD2 (6 bases). The CDR3 runs to 15 residues. The V end was cut by 6 bases, the J end by 0 bases, with 15 bases between. Germline values: CDR1 MRHNA, CDR2 SNTAGT. CDR3: CASSAGRGSSYEQYF. CDR3 sequence (DNA): TGTGCCAGCAGCGCGGGACGGGGGAGCTCCTACGAGCAGTACTTC.

As DNA, the CDR3 is TGTGCCAGCAGTGAGAGGGAGACCCAGTACTTC. Translation gives CASSERETQYF. The V call is TRBV6-1, the J call TRBJ2-5; unclear D gene. Per the germline V gene, CDR1 is MNHNS and CDR2 is SASEGT. Between the trimmed V and J ends, which lost 3 bases and 5 bases, there was a span of 4 bases. The length of the CDR3 is 11 residues.

This clone was seen repeatedly, ten times or more. This chain uses TRBV7-2 with TRBJ2-7; D gene unclear. This CDR3 is built from 15 residues. V was shortened by 1 base and J by 2 bases, with 12 bases between the two germline ends. The V gene's germline CDR1 is SGHTA and CDR2 FQGNSA. The CDR3 DNA reads TGTGCCAGCAGCTTAGGCCCCCCAGGCCCCTACGAGCAGTACTTC. Translated: CASSLGPPGPYEQYF.